Detailed here is one TCR beta chain. In germline, CDR1 is MGHRA, CDR2 YSYEKL. The CDR3 totals 16 residues. Trimming shortened V by 1 base and J by 1 base, and 13 bases separated the two germline ends. The sample belongs to a study of glioma-infiltrating T cells after dendritic cell vaccination. Study summary: Glioblastoma patients came from Phase I and II dendritic cell vaccination trials.

Sequencing was performed with immunoSEQ multiplex PCR; in TCRdb, only in-frame clones are kept and a portion is missing. The sample holds over 90,000 clones, 80% seen once. Time point: after dendritic cell vaccination, including at tumor progression/relapse. V gene TRBV4-1 combines with J gene TRBJ2-5; D may be TRBD2 (7 bases). The sample in question was blood, obtained after dendritic cell vaccination. The TCR originated in a human donor with glioblastoma. CDR3 loop: CASSQGGGALQETQYF. CDR3 in DNA: TGCGCCAGCAGCCAAGGAGGGGGGGCACTCCAAGAGACCCAGTACTTC.